The clone carrying this T cell receptor (beta chain) was detected a few times. The antigen remains unidentified. Assay: immunoSEQ multiplex PCR; the TCRdb copy retains only in-frame clones and omits some. The sample yields roughly 16,000 clones, roughly 93% seen once. The entry originates in a study of blood T cell dynamics during melanoma immunotherapy. Overall study findings and caveats: The study could not tell melanoma-specific clones from general immune activation.

Time point denoted: week 3, after first cycle of checkpoint inhibitor. The CDR3 consists of 13 residues. V lost 6 bases to trimming and J lost 4 bases; unmatched junction nucleotides: 6. Germline V gene lookup returns CDR1 MNHEY and CDR2 SVGAGI. This rearrangement joins TRBV6-5 to TRBJ2-7; 7 bases are shared with TRBD2. The receptor's source is a human donor with melanoma. Sequencing was performed on effector memory CD8+ T cells from blood, taken from a patient treated with checkpoint blockade. This CDR3 reads CASRTERGYEQYF. The CDR3 DNA is TGTGCCAGCAGAACGGAGCGGGGTTACGAGCAGTACTTC.